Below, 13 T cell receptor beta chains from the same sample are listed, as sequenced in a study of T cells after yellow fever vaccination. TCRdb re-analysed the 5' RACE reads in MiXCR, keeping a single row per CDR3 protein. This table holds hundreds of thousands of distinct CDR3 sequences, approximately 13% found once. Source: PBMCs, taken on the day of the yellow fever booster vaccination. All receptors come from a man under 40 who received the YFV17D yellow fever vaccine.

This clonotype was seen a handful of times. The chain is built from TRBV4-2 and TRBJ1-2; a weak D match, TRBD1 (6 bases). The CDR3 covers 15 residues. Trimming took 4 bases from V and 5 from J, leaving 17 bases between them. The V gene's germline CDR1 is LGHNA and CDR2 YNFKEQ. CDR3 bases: TGTGCCAGCAGCCCAGAGGTTGGGGGCCAATATGGCTACACCTTC. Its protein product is CASSPEVGGQYGYTF.

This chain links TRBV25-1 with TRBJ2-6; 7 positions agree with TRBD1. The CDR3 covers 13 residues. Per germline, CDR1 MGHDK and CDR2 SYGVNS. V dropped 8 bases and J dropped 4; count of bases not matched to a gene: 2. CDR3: CASGTAGANVLTF. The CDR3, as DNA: TGTGCCAGCGGGACAGCCGGGGCCAACGTCCTGACTTTC. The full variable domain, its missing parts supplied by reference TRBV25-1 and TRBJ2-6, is EADIYQTPRYLVIGTGKKITLECSQTMGHDKMYWYQQDPGMELHLIHYSYGVNSTEKGDLSSESTVSRIRTEHFPLTLESARPSHTSQYLCASGTAGANVLTFGAGSRLTVL.

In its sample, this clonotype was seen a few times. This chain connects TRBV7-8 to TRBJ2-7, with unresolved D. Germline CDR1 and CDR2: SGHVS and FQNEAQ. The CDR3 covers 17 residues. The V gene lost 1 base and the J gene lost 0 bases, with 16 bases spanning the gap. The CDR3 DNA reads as TGTGCCAGCAGCTTAGGGGTAAGGCCCTCCCGCTCCTACGAGCAGTACTTC. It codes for CASSLGVRPSRSYEQYF.

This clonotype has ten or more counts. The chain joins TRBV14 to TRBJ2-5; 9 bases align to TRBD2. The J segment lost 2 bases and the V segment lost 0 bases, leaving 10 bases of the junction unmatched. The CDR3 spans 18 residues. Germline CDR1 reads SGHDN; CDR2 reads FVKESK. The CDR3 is CASSQDFIGSGRQETQYF. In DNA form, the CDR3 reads TGTGCCAGCAGCCAAGACTTTATAGGTAGCGGGAGACAAGAGACCCAGTACTTC.

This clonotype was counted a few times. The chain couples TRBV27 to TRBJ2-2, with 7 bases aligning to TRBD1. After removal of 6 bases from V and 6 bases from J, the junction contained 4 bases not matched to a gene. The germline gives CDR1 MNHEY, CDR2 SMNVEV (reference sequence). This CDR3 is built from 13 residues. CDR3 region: CASRQGRSGELFF. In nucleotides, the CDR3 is TGTGCCAGCAGACAGGGGCGCTCCGGGGAGCTGTTTTTT.

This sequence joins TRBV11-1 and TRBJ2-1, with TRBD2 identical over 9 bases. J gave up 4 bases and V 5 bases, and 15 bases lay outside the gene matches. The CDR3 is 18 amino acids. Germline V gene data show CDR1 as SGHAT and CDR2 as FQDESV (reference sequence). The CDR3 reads CASSVGGSGSFGYNEQFF. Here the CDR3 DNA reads TGTGCCAGCAGCGTAGGAGGTAGCGGGAGTTTTGGGTACAATGAGCAGTTCTTC.

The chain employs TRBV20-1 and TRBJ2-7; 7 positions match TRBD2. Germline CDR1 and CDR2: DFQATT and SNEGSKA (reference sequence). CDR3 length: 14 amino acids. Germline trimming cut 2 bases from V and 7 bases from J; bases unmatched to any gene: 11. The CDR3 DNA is TGCAGTGCTAGAATAAATGGGAGGGTGGGGGAGCAGTACTTC. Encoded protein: CSARINGRVGEQYF.

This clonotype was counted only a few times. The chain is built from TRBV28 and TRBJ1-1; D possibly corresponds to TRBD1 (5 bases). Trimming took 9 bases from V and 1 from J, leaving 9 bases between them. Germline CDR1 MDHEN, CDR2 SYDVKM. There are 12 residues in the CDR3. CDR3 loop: CASGDGNTEAFF. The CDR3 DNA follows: TGTGCCAGTGGGGACGGGAACACTGAAGCTTTCTTT.

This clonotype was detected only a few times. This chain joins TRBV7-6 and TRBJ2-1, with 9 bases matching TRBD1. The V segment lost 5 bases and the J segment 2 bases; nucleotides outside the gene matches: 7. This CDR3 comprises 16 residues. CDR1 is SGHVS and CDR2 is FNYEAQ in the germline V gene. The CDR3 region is CASSQEGQGTYNEQFF. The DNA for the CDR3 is TGTGCCAGCAGCCAAGAGGGACAGGGTACCTACAATGAGCAGTTCTTC.

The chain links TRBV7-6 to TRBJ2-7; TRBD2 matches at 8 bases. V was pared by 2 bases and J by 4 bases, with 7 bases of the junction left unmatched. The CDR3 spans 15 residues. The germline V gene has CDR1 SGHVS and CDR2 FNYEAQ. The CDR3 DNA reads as TGTGCCAGCAGCTTAATGCTAGCGGGCTGGTACGAGCAGTACTTC. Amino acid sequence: CASSLMLAGWYEQYF. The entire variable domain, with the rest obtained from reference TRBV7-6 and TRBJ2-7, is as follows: GAGVSQSPRYKVTKRGQDVALRCDPISGHVSLYWYRQALGQGPEFLTYFNYEAQQDKSGLPNDRFSAERPEGSISTLTIQRTEQRDSAMYRCASSLMLAGWYEQYFGPGTRLTVT.

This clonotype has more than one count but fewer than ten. CDR3 residues: CASSGPMGGAGRTEAFF. In DNA, the CDR3 is TGTGCCAGCAGCGGGCCTATGGGGGGCGCAGGTCGCACTGAAGCTTTCTTT. The J gene is TRBJ1-1, the V gene TRBV6-2 or TRBV6-3, with a weak D call TRBD1 (6 bases). The CDR3 is 17 amino acids. Trimming cost V 6 bases and J 4 bases, with 24 bases left between them. The V gene's germline CDR1 is MNHEY and CDR2 SVGEGT.

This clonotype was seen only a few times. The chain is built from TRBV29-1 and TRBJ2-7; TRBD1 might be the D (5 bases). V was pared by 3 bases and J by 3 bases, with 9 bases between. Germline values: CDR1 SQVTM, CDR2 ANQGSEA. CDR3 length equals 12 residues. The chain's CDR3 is CSVEVQGYEQYF. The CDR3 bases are TGCAGCGTTGAGGTTCAGGGCTACGAGCAGTACTTC.

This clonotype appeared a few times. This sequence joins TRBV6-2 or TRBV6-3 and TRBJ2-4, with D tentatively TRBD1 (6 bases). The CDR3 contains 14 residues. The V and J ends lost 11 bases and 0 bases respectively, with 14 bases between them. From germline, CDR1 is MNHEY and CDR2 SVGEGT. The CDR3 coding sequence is TGTGCCTCCAGGACAGACCTAGCCAAAAACATTCAGTACTTC. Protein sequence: CASRTDLAKNIQYF.